These 11 T cell receptor beta chains share one sample of origin, sequenced in a study of technical replicates of blood from four donors. Assay: immunoSEQ multiplex PCR; the TCRdb copy retains only in-frame clones and omits some. The data contain approximately 73,000 clones, around 95% of them singletons. Sequenced: T cells isolated from PBMCs. These receptors originate from a human donor in good health.

The rearrangement uses TRBV7-9 and TRBJ2-3, with TRBD2 matching over 8 bases. There are 17 residues in the CDR3. V dropped 4 bases and J dropped 0; count of bases not matched to a gene: 9. CDR1 is SEHNR, CDR2 FQNEAQ, per germline (reference sequence). The CDR3 region has the DNA TGTGCCAGCAGCTCCCCCCCCGGGACTAGTAGCACAGATACGCAGTATTTT. The encoded protein is CASSSPPGTSSTDTQYF.

V and J are TRBV7-9 and TRBJ2-6; 7 bases are shared with TRBD1. V was pared by 8 bases and J by 13 bases, with 8 bases of the junction left unmatched. This CDR3 contains 12 residues. Germline CDR1 SEHNR, CDR2 FQNEAQ (reference sequence). CDR3: CASDREKGVLTF. DNA of the CDR3: TGTGCCAGCGACAGGGAGAAAGGAGTCCTGACTTTC.

This clone has just one count. CDR3 nucleotide sequence: TGTGCCAGCAAGAGCGACCAAGAGACCCAGTACTTC. Translated: CASKSDQETQYF. This chain uses TRBV2 with TRBJ2-5; D gene uncertain. The CDR3 is made up of 12 amino acids. Looked up from germline, CDR1 is SNHLY and CDR2 is FYNNEI. The V end lost 7 bases, the J end lost 0 bases, and 6 bases lay between the germline ends.

This clone was seen once. This sequence joins TRBV7-9 and TRBJ2-1; D ambiguous. Germline CDR1 reads SEHNR; CDR2 reads FQNEAQ (reference sequence). CDR3 length: 14 amino acids. The V and J ends lost 2 bases and 6 bases respectively, with 11 bases between them. The CDR3 loop reads CASSLQMPLNEQFF. The CDR3 DNA reads TGTGCCAGCAGCTTACAAATGCCACTCAATGAGCAGTTCTTC.

This chain connects TRBV5-1 to TRBJ2-7, with TRBD1 matching over 10 bases. This CDR3 is built from 14 residues. V dropped 3 bases and J dropped 7; count of bases not matched to a gene: 7. Germline V gives CDR1 SGHRS, CDR2 YFSETQ. CDR3 DNA sequence: TGCGCCAGCAGCTGGACGGGGACAGGGGAAGAGCAGTACTTC. Translating gives CASSWTGTGEEQYF.

The chain carries TRBV6-1 and TRBJ2-3, with TRBD1 as a possible D gene (6 bases). The germline CDR1 and CDR2 sequences are MNHNS and SASEGT. V lost 7 bases and J lost 5, with 19 bases in between. The CDR3 runs to 15 residues. CDR3 amino acids: CASIGSGDKGDTQYF. CDR3 nucleotide sequence: TGTGCCAGCATTGGGTCAGGGGATAAGGGAGATACGCAGTATTTT.

This clone was counted only a few times. V gene TRBV6-5 combines with J gene TRBJ2-7, with 8 bases fitting TRBD1. The CDR3 runs 13 residues. Germline trimming cut 11 bases from V and 6 bases from J; bases unmatched to any gene: 12. Germline assignment: CDR1 MNHEY and CDR2 SVGAGI. This CDR3 is CAAADRAVGEQYF. CDR3 nucleotide sequence: TGTGCCGCAGCGGACAGGGCGGTCGGCGAGCAGTACTTC.

The chain uses TRBV29-1 and TRBJ1-2; D gene unclear. The V gene lost 1 base and the J gene lost 4 bases, with 13 bases spanning the gap. CDR3 length: 14 residues. Per germline, CDR1 SQVTM and CDR2 ANQGSEA. The DNA of the CDR3 is TGCAGCGTTGAAGCCTGGGCATTCGGCTATGGCTACACCTTC. Translating gives CSVEAWAFGYGYTF. The complete variable domain, with remaining parts taken from reference TRBV29-1 and TRBJ1-2, reads SAVISQKPSRDICQRGTSLTIQCQVDSQVTMMFWYRQQPGQSLTLIATANQGSEATYESGFVIDKFPISRPNLTFSTLTVSNMSPEDSSIYLCSVEAWAFGYGYTFGSGTRLTVV.

V usage is TRBV25-1 and J usage is TRBJ2-7, with D hard to call. The CDR3 is made up of 15 amino acids. Trimming took off 6 bases at V and 2 bases at J, with 17 bases between the two ends. Germline assignment: CDR1 MGHDK and CDR2 SYGVNS. The CDR3 sequence is CASSPSRLTPYEQYF. The CDR3 coding sequence is TGTGCCAGCAGCCCCTCGCGGCTAACCCCCTACGAGCAGTACTTC.

The J gene is TRBJ2-7, the V gene TRBV6-5; 8 bases line up with TRBD1. The CDR3 sequence is 15 residues long. V lost 4 bases to trimming and J lost 3 bases; unmatched junction nucleotides: 8. Germline V CDR1 and CDR2: MNHEY, SVGAGI. The CDR3 DNA follows: TGTGCCAGCAGTTTCGGACAGGGAAGAATCTACGAGCAGTACTTC. Protein product: CASSFGQGRIYEQYF.

CDR3 protein: CASSEFGTGSRFYGYTF. For the CDR3, the DNA is TGTGCCAGCAGTGAATTTGGGACAGGGTCTCGTTTCTATGGCTACACCTTC. The chain is built from TRBV25-1 and TRBJ1-2; the match to TRBD1 covers 9 bases. The germline V gene encodes CDR1 MGHDK and CDR2 SYGVNS. The V and J ends lost 1 base and 4 bases, in that order; junction bases with no gene match: 10. This CDR3 contains 17 residues.